A selection of T cell receptor beta chains follows, all from one sample in a study of T cell repertoires in cytomegalovirus infection. These receptors have no known antigen. TCRdb ran MiXCR on the reads and lists one entry per CDR3 protein. The sample has roughly 570,000 distinct CDR3 sequences, 40% seen once. The source was cultured PBMCs, collected from culture after CMV antigen stimulation. Receptors were obtained from a human donor in good health (CMV status not recorded). Some clones in this sample may be carry-over from other donors' samples. CDR3s include the opening cysteine and the closing phenylalanine or tryptophan. A D gene is named only where the DNA matches it firmly. Clone size is given for some rows only: seen once, a few or many times, or a class if the clone is expanded.

D	size	V	J	DNA	CDR3
TRBD2	few	TRBV7-8	TRBJ2-1	TGTGCCAGCAGCTTAGCGCTAGCGGGCAGCTCCTACAATGAGCAGTTCTTC	CASSLALAGSSYNEQFF
.	.	TRBV7-6	TRBJ1-3	TGTGCCAGCAGCTTAGTCGGCAGAGGAAACACCATATATTTT	CASSLVGRGNTIYF
.	many	TRBV7-2	TRBJ1-6	TGTGCCAGCAGCTTCGAGACAGACGATAATTCACCCCTCCACTTT	CASSFETDDNSPLHF
TRBD1	.	TRBV20-1	TRBJ1-2	TGCAGTGCTAGATCTGGGGGTCGGACAGGGGGGAACTATGGCTACACCTTC	CSARSGGRTGGNYGYTF
TRBD1	.	TRBV5-4	TRBJ1-2	TGTGCCAGCAGCGCAGACAGGGGGTGGGTTGGCTACACCTTC	CASSADRGWVGYTF
.	.	TRBV7-9	TRBJ2-1	TGTGCCAGCAGCCTCGCTGGAGAGGGGCTCTTC	CASSLAGEGLF
.	.	TRBV12-3/TRBV12-4	TRBJ1-2	TGTGCCAGCAAACAGGGCATGGACTATGGCTACACCTTC	CASKQGMDYGYTF
.	.	TRBV10-3	TRBJ2-1	TGTGCCATCAGTGATAGAGGTGGGACCATGTATCGGTTCTTC	CAISDRGGTMYRFF
.	.	TRBV9	TRBJ1-2	TGTGCCAGCAGCCTTGGCGGGGGACGCTACACCTTC	CASSLGGGRYTF
TRBD1	.	TRBV27	TRBJ2-4	TGTGCCAGCAGTTTATACGGACAGGCTGGGATTCAGTACTTC	CASSLYGQAGIQYF
.	few	TRBV2	TRBJ1-4	TGTGCCAGCAGTCTTTTATTAGTTAGAGGTGAAAAACTGTTTTTT	CASSLLLVRGEKLFF
.	.	TRBV11-2	TRBJ2-7	TGTGCCAGCAGCTTAGAACCCCTCGCAGCCTACGAGCAGTACTTC	CASSLEPLAAYEQYF